This TCR beta chain was obtained from a study of blood T cell repertoires in COVID-19. Study background: The origin of the acute and convalescent COVID-19 samples was the United States, Italy and Spain. In each case, the material was cDNA or gDNA derived from T cells, B-cell-depleted T cells, or PBMCs.

CDR1 GTSNPN and CDR2 SVGIG come from the germline V gene (reference sequence). V lost 4 bases and J lost 9, with 19 bases in between. CDR3 length equals 15 residues. Authors' data handling: By means of reference gene primer amplification, nucleated cell counts were estimated. The repertoire was sequenced with immunoSEQ multiplex PCR; TCRdb's copy has only in-frame clones and lacks some. That table is the source of V, J and clone size, and D and trimming were worked out from the DNA. The table records some 30,000 clones, approximately 82% of them present only once. This sequence originates from a human donor in a cohort sampled during active COVID-19. The rearrangement links TRBV30 to TRBJ1-6, with D uncertain. Sequences were obtained from peripheral blood. The CDR3 loop is CAWTAQRLGSSPLHF. DNA for the CDR3: TGTGCCTGGACCGCCCAACGCCTCGGGAGTTCACCCCTCCACTTT.